These 21 T cell receptor beta chains came from one sample sequenced in a study of blood T cell repertoires in COVID-19. Sequencing used immunoSEQ multiplex PCR; TCRdb keeps in-frame clones, though not all of them. The sample carries just over 150,000 clones, around 80% recorded once. Sequenced input: peripheral blood. These receptor sequences come from a woman aged 45-65 years with acute or convalescent COVID-19.

This clone was seen only a few times. The J gene is TRBJ1-1, the V gene TRBV9, with D hard to call. Germline CDR1 SGDLS, CDR2 YYNGEE. V was clipped by 0 bases and J by 1 base, with 4 bases between them. The CDR3 runs 13 residues. The CDR3 region has the DNA TGTGCCAGCAGCGTAGGTAGGAACACTGAAGCTTTCTTT. Translated, it gives CASSVGRNTEAFF. The full variable domain, rest sourced from reference TRBV9 and TRBJ1-1, is DSGVTQTPKHLITATGQRVTLRCSPRSGDLSVYWYQQSLDQGLQFLIQYYNGEERAKGNILERFSAQQFPDLHSELNLSSLELGDSALYFCASSVGRNTEAFFGQGTRLTVV.

The table lists this clone with a count of one. The sample carries other DNA sequences with the same CDR3. The gene calls are TRBV2 and TRBJ1-2, with a tentative D call TRBD1 (5 bases). The CDR3 totals 12 residues. The V end was cut by 4 bases, the J end by 4 bases, with 7 bases between. CDR1 SNHLY and CDR2 FYNNEI come from the germline V gene. Here the CDR3 reads CASSGGGYGYTF. The CDR3 DNA is TGTGCCAGCAGTGGGGGGGGCTATGGCTACACCTTC.

The chain joins TRBV23-1 to TRBJ2-7, with 11 positions matching TRBD2. TRBV23-1 is an ORF, and what it does is uncertain. V was clipped by 2 bases and J by 0 bases; unmatched bases: 0. The CDR3 is 15 amino acids. The CDR3 reads CASSQTSGSSYEQYF. Written as DNA, the CDR3 is TGCGCCAGCAGTCAAACTAGCGGGAGCTCCTACGAGCAGTACTTC.

The chain is built from TRBV24-1 and TRBJ2-1; 10 bases line up with TRBD2. Trimming at V came to 0 bases and at J to 7 bases, leaving 8 bases not matched to a gene. CDR1 is KGHDR and CDR2 is SFDVKD in the germline V gene. This CDR3 comprises 17 residues. The CDR3 protein is CATSDLPSGRARNEQFF. In nucleotides, the CDR3 is TGTGCCACCAGTGATTTGCCCAGCGGGAGGGCGCGTAATGAGCAGTTCTTC.

The chain has TRBV6-2 or TRBV6-3 and TRBJ1-6; D is undetermined. Trimming removed 0 bases from V and 9 bases from J, with 18 bases in between. The CDR3 totals 17 residues. The germline CDR1 and CDR2 sequences are MNHEY and SVGEGT. The CDR3 reads CASSYSPTVSLGSPLHF. The DNA for the CDR3 is TGTGCCAGCAGTTACTCGCCAACAGTATCCCTCGGTTCACCCCTCCACTTT.

The chain carries TRBV5-3 and TRBJ2-5; D perhaps matches TRBD2 (6 bases). TRBV5-3 is recorded as an ORF, its role being uncertain. Trimming removed 2 bases at V and 2 bases at J, with 13 bases between. The CDR3 has 15 amino acids. As DNA, the CDR3 is TGTGCCAGAAGCTTTTTTGCTAGCGCGCAAGAGACCCAGTACTTC. It encodes CARSFFASAQETQYF.

The chain couples TRBV6-2 or TRBV6-3 to TRBJ2-5; D remains unclear. Trimming removed 2 bases at V and 3 bases at J, with 16 bases between. From germline, CDR1 is MNHEY and CDR2 SVGEGT. The length of the CDR3 is 16 residues. The CDR3 DNA follows: TGTGCCAGCAGTTACATGCTTCGGTCCCCGAAAGAGACCCAGTACTTC. Translating it yields CASSYMLRSPKETQYF.

This sequence joins TRBV6-2 or TRBV6-3 and TRBJ1-1; 7 bases line up with TRBD1. This CDR3 has 18 residues. After removal of 2 bases from V and 0 bases from J, the junction contained 12 bases not matched to a gene. In germline, CDR1 is MNHEY, CDR2 SVGEGT. CDR3 DNA sequence: TGTGCCAGCAGTTACGCCGACAGGGCGTGGGGCATGAACACTGAAGCTTTCTTT. It specifies CASSYADRAWGMNTEAFF.

This chain joins TRBV19 and TRBJ1-2; D unclear. Germline V gives CDR1 LNHDA, CDR2 SQIVND (reference sequence). The CDR3 sequence is 13 residues long. Trimming took off 6 bases at V and 0 bases at J, with 8 bases between the two ends. CDR3 protein: CASRQITNYGYTF. The DNA of the CDR3 is TGTGCCAGTAGGCAGATCACTAACTATGGCTACACCTTC.

This chain links TRBV6-1 with TRBJ2-3, with 12 bases matching TRBD2. The V gene's germline CDR1 is MNHNS and CDR2 SASEGT. Losses at the gene ends were 4 bases for V and 3 bases for J; bases not matched to a gene: 5. CDR3 length: 16 residues. As DNA, the CDR3 is TGTGCCAGCAGTGCTCGACTAGCGGGAGAAACAGATACGCAGTATTTT. This encodes CASSARLAGETDTQYF.

V and J are TRBV2 and TRBJ1-5; 10 bases align to TRBD1. The ends lost 7 bases at V and 4 bases at J; junction bases unmatched: 7. Germline V gene data show CDR1 as SNHLY and CDR2 as FYNNEI. There are 15 residues in the CDR3. CDR3 sequence (DNA): TGTGCCAGCATGAAGGACAGGGGGGAGAATCAGCCCCAGCATTTT. Translating it yields CASMKDRGENQPQHF.

The chain joins TRBV19 to TRBJ1-1, with 8 bases that match TRBD1. The CDR3 spans 13 residues. Trimming took 8 bases from V and 2 from J; bases not matched to a gene: 4. Germline V gene sequence: CDR1 LNHDA, CDR2 SQIVND (reference sequence). Here the CDR3 reads CASEDRANTEAFF. CDR3 in DNA: TGTGCCAGTGAGGACAGGGCAAACACTGAAGCTTTCTTT.

This chain links TRBV7-9 with TRBJ2-2; D gene uncertain. Germline CDR1 SEHNR, CDR2 FQNEAQ (reference sequence). This CDR3 is 14 amino acids long. Trimming pared 1 base from V and 7 bases from J, leaving 10 bases between. CDR3 region: CASSLGNAGGELFF. CDR3 bases: TGTGCCAGCAGCTTAGGGAACGCAGGCGGGGAGCTGTTTTTT.

The chain joins TRBV15 to TRBJ2-1; 8 bases align to TRBD2. Germline V lookup: CDR1 LNHNV, CDR2 YYDKDF (reference sequence). This CDR3 has 14 residues. After removal of 4 bases from V and 4 bases from J, the junction contained 3 bases not matched to a gene. The CDR3 region has the DNA TGTGCCACCAGCATGTTAGCGGGGTACAATGAGCAGTTCTTC. This sequence encodes CATSMLAGYNEQFF.

The J gene is TRBJ2-2, the V gene TRBV7-2, with D perhaps matching TRBD1 (5 bases). The CDR3 has 13 amino acids. V gave up 6 bases and J gave up 8 bases, with 13 bases separating them. Germline V gene data show CDR1 as SGHTA and CDR2 as FQGNSA. The CDR3 region is CASSSQNRGELFF. In DNA form, the CDR3 reads TGTGCCAGCAGTTCACAAAACAGGGGGGAGCTGTTTTTT.

The chain links TRBV2 to TRBJ2-7; 8 bases line up with TRBD2. The germline gives CDR1 SNHLY, CDR2 FYNNEI. J was trimmed by 6 bases and V by 7 bases; bases with no gene match: 8. This CDR3 spans 13 amino acids. CDR3 region: CASTGLAGSEQYF. CDR3 sequence (DNA): TGTGCCAGCACCGGCCTAGCGGGCTCCGAGCAGTACTTC.

V gene TRBV2 combines with J gene TRBJ1-2, with D maybe TRBD1 (6 bases). CDR3 size: 16 residues. The V gene lost 1 base and the J gene lost 2 bases, with 14 bases spanning the gap. Germline V gives CDR1 SNHLY, CDR2 FYNNEI. The CDR3 loop is CASSEGRGELNYGYTF. CDR3 in DNA: TGTGCCAGCAGTGAAGGCAGGGGCGAACTCAACTATGGCTACACCTTC.

The gene calls are TRBV7-8 and TRBJ1-1; D unresolved. The germline CDR1 and CDR2 sequences are SGHVS and FQNEAQ. Trimming shortened V by 2 bases and J by 1 base, and 5 bases separated the two germline ends. The CDR3 runs to 13 residues. The CDR3 sequence is CASSLYRNTEAFF. CDR3 coding DNA: TGTGCCAGCAGCTTATACAGGAACACTGAAGCTTTCTTT. Using reference TRBV7-8 and TRBJ1-1 for the parts outside the CDR3, the full variable domain is GAGVSQSPRYKVAKRGQDVALRCDPISGHVSLFWYQQALGQGPEFLTYFQNEAQLDKSGLPSDRFFAERPEGSVSTLKIQRTQQEDSAVYLCASSLYRNTEAFFGQGTRLTVV.

The chain links TRBV4-1 to TRBJ2-2, with 8 bases identical to TRBD1. Germline loops: CDR1 MGHRA, CDR2 YSYEKL. The ends lost 2 bases at V and 3 bases at J; junction bases unmatched: 11. The CDR3 spans 18 residues. CDR3 in amino acids: CASSQREGQVEDTGELFF. The CDR3 region has the DNA TGCGCCAGCAGCCAACGAGAGGGACAGGTAGAGGACACCGGGGAGCTGTTTTTT.

The chain is built from TRBV9 and TRBJ1-1; D is uncertain. The germline CDR1 and CDR2 sequences are SGDLS and YYNGEE. The CDR3 covers 15 residues. V lost 0 bases, J lost 6 bases, and 15 bases lay in between. CDR3 sequence (DNA): TGTGCCAGCAGCGTAGGGCCGAGAAGCGGCTCTGAAGCTTTCTTT. This translates into CASSVGPRSGSEAFF.

DNA for the CDR3: TGTGCCACCAGTGCCCCTGGGAGGGTTCCTGGCTACACCTTC. This encodes CATSAPGRVPGYTF. The rearrangement joins TRBV24-1 to TRBJ1-2; D remains ambiguous. The CDR3 is made up of 14 amino acids. CDR1 and CDR2 from the germline V gene are KGHDR and SFDVKD. The V end lost 5 bases, the J end lost 7 bases, and 16 bases lay between the germline ends.